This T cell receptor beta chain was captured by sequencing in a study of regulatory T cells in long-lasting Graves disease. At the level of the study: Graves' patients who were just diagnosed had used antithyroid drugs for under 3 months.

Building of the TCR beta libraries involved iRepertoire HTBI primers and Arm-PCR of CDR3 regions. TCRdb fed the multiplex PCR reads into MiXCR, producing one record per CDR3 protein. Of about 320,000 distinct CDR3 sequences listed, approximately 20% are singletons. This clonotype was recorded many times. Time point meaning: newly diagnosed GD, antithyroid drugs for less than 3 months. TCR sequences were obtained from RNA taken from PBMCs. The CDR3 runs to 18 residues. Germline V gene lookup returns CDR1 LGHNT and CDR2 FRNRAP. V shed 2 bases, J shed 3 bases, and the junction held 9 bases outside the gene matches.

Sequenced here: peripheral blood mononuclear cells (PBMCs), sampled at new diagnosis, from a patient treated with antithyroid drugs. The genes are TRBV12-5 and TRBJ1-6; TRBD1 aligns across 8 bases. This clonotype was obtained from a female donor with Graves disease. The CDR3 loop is CASGLTTRGLGYNSPLHF. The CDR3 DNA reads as TGTGCTAGTGGTTTGACGACCAGGGGGCTCGGCTATAATTCACCCCTCCACTTT.